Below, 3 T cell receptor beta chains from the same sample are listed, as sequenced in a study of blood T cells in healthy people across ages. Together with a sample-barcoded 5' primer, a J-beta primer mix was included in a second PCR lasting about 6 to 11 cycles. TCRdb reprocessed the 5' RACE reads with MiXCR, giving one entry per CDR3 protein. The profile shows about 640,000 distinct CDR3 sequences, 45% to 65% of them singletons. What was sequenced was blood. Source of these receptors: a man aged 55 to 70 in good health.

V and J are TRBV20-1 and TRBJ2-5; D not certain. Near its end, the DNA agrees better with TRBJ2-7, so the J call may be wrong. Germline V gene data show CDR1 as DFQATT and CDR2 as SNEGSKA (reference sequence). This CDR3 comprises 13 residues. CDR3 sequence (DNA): TGCAGTGCCCAGAGTCCGGGCGCCTACGAGCAGTACTTC. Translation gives CSAQSPGAYEQYF.

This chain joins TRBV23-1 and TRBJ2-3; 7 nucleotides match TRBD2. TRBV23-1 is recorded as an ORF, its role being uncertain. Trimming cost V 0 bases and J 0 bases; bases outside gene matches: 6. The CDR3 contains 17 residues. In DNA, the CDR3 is TGCGCCAGCAGTCAATCCCCAGGGAGGGCTAGCACAGATACGCAGTATTTT. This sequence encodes CASSQSPGRASTDTQYF.

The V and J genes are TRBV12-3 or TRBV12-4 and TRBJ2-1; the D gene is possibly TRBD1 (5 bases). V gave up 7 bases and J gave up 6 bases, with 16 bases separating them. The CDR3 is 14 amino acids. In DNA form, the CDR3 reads TGTGCCAGCATCCTCAGGGAAGCGAGCAATGAGCAGTTCTTC. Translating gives CASILREASNEQFF.